One sample yielded the 18 T cell receptor beta chains listed below, sequenced in a study of blood T cell repertoires in COVID-19 (TCRdb year 2020). Preparation of the library involved the immunoSEQ multiplex PCR assay. TCRdb took over this immuneACCESS table, retaining in-frame rearrangements with V and J assigned. Such tables are incomplete; in checked studies, under half of the missing clones stem from an unresolved V gene, and the remainder is unexplained. The sample records roughly 100,000 clones, 70% to 90% of which are singletons. The ten most abundant clones make up around 5% of the sample. Input material: peripheral blood. These receptors were collected from a woman aged 80 or older with active COVID-19.

This chain uses TRBV4-2 with TRBJ2-3; 9 bases match TRBD2. V lost 1 base, J lost 15 bases, and 8 bases stayed unmatched. In germline, CDR1 is LGHNA, CDR2 YNFKEQ. This CDR3 is built from 13 residues. In nucleotides, the CDR3 is TGTGCCAGCAGCCAAGTTCGCGGCGGGGGGGTTTATTTT. This encodes CASSQVRGGGVYF.

This clone was seen only a few times. The gene calls are TRBV10-1 and TRBJ2-3; TRBD2 agrees at 15 bases. Germline lookup yields CDR1 WNHNN and CDR2 SYGVQD (reference sequence). Unmatched junction bases numbered 9, after V lost 6 bases and J lost 5 bases. The CDR3 totals 17 residues. Here the CDR3 DNA reads TGCGCCAGCAGGTCCGGACTAGCGGGAGGGCGGGGAGATACGCAGTATTTT. It is translated as CASRSGLAGGRGDTQYF.

Notes on this clone: The same CDR3 is also encoded by other DNA sequences in this sample. The chain is built from TRBV19 and TRBJ1-5; D perhaps matches TRBD1 (5 bases). With 1 base removed from V and 2 bases from J, the gap between germline ends came to 9 bases. In germline, CDR1 is LNHDA, CDR2 SQIVND (reference sequence). This CDR3 is 15 amino acids long. CDR3 DNA: TGTGCCAGTAGTATAGGGGGAGGGGGCAATCAGCCCCAGCATTTT. Encoded protein: CASSIGGGGNQPQHF.

The chain employs TRBV15 and TRBJ2-5; no firm D call. V lost 0 bases and J lost 2, with 4 bases in between. CDR1 is LNHNV, CDR2 YYDKDF, per germline (reference sequence). The CDR3 contains 13 residues. The CDR3 bases are TGTGCCACCAGCAGAGACAGGCAAGAGACCCAGTACTTC. Residues: CATSRDRQETQYF. The full variable domain, in which reference TRBV15 and TRBJ2-5 provide the parts outside the CDR3, is DAMVIQNPRYQVTQFGKPVTLSCSQTLNHNVMYWYQQKSSQAPKLLFHYYDKDFNNEADTPDNFQSRRPNTSFCFLDIRSPGLGDTAMYLCATSRDRQETQYFGPGTRLLVL.

The chain employs TRBV7-3 and TRBJ2-7; D might be TRBD2 (5 bases). The CDR3 extends over 13 amino acids. Trimming removed 2 bases at V and 3 bases at J, with 8 bases between. Germline V gene sequence: CDR1 SGHTA, CDR2 FQGTGA. CDR3 sequence reads: CASSLSRDYEQYF. For the CDR3, the DNA is TGTGCCAGCAGCTTATCTCGGGACTACGAGCAGTACTTC.

The genes are TRBV5-1 and TRBJ2-1; 7 nucleotides align to TRBD1. The junction had 11 bases not matched to a gene; V was cut back by 9 bases and J by 8 bases. The CDR3 is 13 residues long. Germline values: CDR1 SGHRS, CDR2 YFSETQ. CDR3 sequence reads: CATSPGQSYEQFF. The CDR3 DNA reads as TGCGCCACTTCACCGGGACAGTCCTATGAGCAGTTCTTC.

The chain joins TRBV6-6 to TRBJ1-2; D perhaps matches TRBD1 (5 bases). V was clipped by 2 bases and J by 4 bases, with 8 bases between them. This CDR3 is 13 amino acids long. The germline CDR1 and CDR2 sequences are MNHNY and SVGAGI (reference sequence). The CDR3 region has the DNA TGTGCCAGCAGTTACGGGACTCTCTATGGCTACACCTTC. Protein product: CASSYGTLYGYTF.

This chain links TRBV28 with TRBJ2-4, with TRBD1 matching over 7 bases. V lost 5 bases, J lost 5 bases, and 12 bases stayed unmatched. Germline assignment: CDR1 MDHEN and CDR2 SYDVKM. This CDR3 has 16 residues. CDR3 sequence: CASSPDREVFENIQYF. CDR3 sequence (DNA): TGTGCCAGCAGTCCCGACAGGGAAGTTTTCGAAAACATTCAGTACTTC.

This clone showed up just once. The rearrangement links TRBV9 to TRBJ2-1, with TRBD2 matching over 12 bases. The CDR3 is made up of 15 amino acids. Germline lookup yields CDR1 SGDLS and CDR2 YYNGEE. J was trimmed by 8 bases and V by 4 bases; bases with no gene match: 7. The CDR3 protein is CASSLLAGGFDEQFF. The CDR3 DNA reads as TGTGCCAGCAGCCTACTAGCGGGAGGATTTGATGAGCAGTTCTTC. Full variable domain (missing parts from reference TRBV9 and TRBJ2-1): DSGVTQTPKHLITATGQRVTLRCSPRSGDLSVYWYQQSLDQGLQFLIQYYNGEERAKGNILERFSAQQFPDLHSELNLSSLELGDSALYFCASSLLAGGFDEQFFGPGTRLTVL.

The CDR3: CASSLGAGTSGRLADTQYF. Written as DNA, the CDR3 is TGTGCCAGCAGCCTGGGGGCAGGGACTAGCGGGAGACTCGCAGATACGCAGTATTTT. The V gene is TRBV4-2, the J gene TRBJ2-3; 14 positions agree with TRBD2. Germline CDR1 reads LGHNA; CDR2 reads YNFKEQ. Germline trimming cut 4 bases from V and 4 bases from J; bases unmatched to any gene: 13. The CDR3 consists of 19 residues.

V is TRBV18 and J is TRBJ1-5; D possibly corresponds to TRBD1 (6 bases). Trimming took 5 bases from V and 8 from J, leaving 13 bases between them. Germline CDR1 KGHSH, CDR2 LQKENI. The CDR3 contains 13 residues. CDR3 region: CASSEGAGEPQHF. The CDR3 DNA is TGTGCCAGCTCAGAAGGGGCAGGGGAGCCCCAGCATTTT.

The V call is TRBV19, the J call TRBJ1-4; TRBD1 agrees at 7 bases. The CDR3 has 15 amino acids. Germline CDR1 and CDR2: LNHDA and SQIVND (reference sequence). V trimming: 5 bases; J trimming: 0 bases; junction bases outside the gene matches: 3. As DNA, the CDR3 is TGTGCCAGTAGTGCCGGGACAGCAACTAATGAAAAACTGTTTTTT. Its protein product is CASSAGTATNEKLFF.

This clone was picked up a small number of times. V usage is TRBV6-2 or TRBV6-3 and J usage is TRBJ1-1, with D possibly being TRBD1 (5 bases). This CDR3 region has 13 residues. CDR1 and CDR2 from the germline V gene are MNHEY and SVGEGT. Trimming cost V 6 bases and J 1 base, with 9 bases left between them. CDR3 region: CASSLQENTEAFF. Written as DNA, the CDR3 is TGTGCCAGCAGCCTACAGGAGAACACTGAAGCTTTCTTT.

The chain joins TRBV10-3 to TRBJ2-1, with D possibly being TRBD2 (7 bases). From germline, CDR1 is ENHRY and CDR2 SYGVKD. Between the trimmed V and J ends, which lost 6 bases and 4 bases, there was a span of 13 bases. The length of the CDR3 is 14 residues. The CDR3 DNA reads TGTGCCATCAGACCCGGGGGGCCTTACAATGAGCAGTTCTTC. It is translated as CAIRPGGPYNEQFF.

The chain combines TRBV24-1 with TRBJ2-1, with 11 positions matching TRBD2. The ends lost 5 bases at V and 10 bases at J; junction bases unmatched: 9. CDR1 and CDR2 (germline): KGHDR, SFDVKD. This CDR3 region has 15 residues. The CDR3 loop is CATSVAGGPGGEQFF. DNA of the CDR3: TGTGCCACCAGTGTAGCGGGAGGGCCAGGGGGGGAGCAGTTCTTC.

The chain recombines TRBV24-1 with TRBJ1-1, with D tentatively TRBD1 (6 bases). The CDR3 runs 13 residues. Germline loops: CDR1 KGHDR, CDR2 SFDVKD. V was cut by 12 bases and J by 4 bases, with 17 bases left in between. The CDR3: CAVRQALSTEAFF. CDR3 nucleotide sequence: TGTGCCGTCAGACAGGCCCTATCCACTGAAGCTTTCTTT.

The gene calls are TRBV3-1 (or the pseudogene TRBV3-2) and TRBJ2-7, with 10 bases matching TRBD2. CDR1 is LGHDT and CDR2 is YNNKEL in the germline V gene (reference sequence). The CDR3 sequence is 15 residues long. V lost 5 bases, J lost 2 bases, and 6 bases stayed unmatched. This CDR3 is CASSSSGRGPYEQYF. For the CDR3, the DNA is TGTGCCAGCAGCTCAAGCGGGAGGGGACCCTACGAGCAGTACTTC.

CDR3 in amino acids: CASSLRTSGRLRRNEQFF. CDR3 nucleotide sequence: TGTGCCAGCAGCTTACGGACTAGCGGGAGACTCCGGCGCAATGAGCAGTTCTTC. The gene calls are TRBV7-2 and TRBJ2-1; 13 nucleotides line up with TRBD2. The V gene end was trimmed by 2 bases and the J gene end by 6 bases; junction bases not matched to a gene: 10. This CDR3 is 18 amino acids long. Per germline, CDR1 SGHTA and CDR2 FQGNSA.